The clone carrying this T cell receptor (beta chain) was seen many times. What it binds is not known. Unique molecular identifiers, one per molecule, were present on every TCR cDNA molecule. TCRdb recomputed calls from the 5' RACE reads with MiXCR, one row per CDR3 protein. The sample records some 44,000 distinct CDR3 sequences, roughly 13% being singletons. V was shortened by 2 bases and J by 1 base, with 16 bases between the two germline ends. The CDR3 contains 17 residues. CDR1 is SGHRS, CDR2 YFSETQ, per germline. The data stem from a study of spatial heterogeneity in lung cancer. Study-wide results and limits: Ubiquitous, expanded tumor-derived TCRs were more frequently observed in blood at resection than at follow-up.

As for time point: sample taken at primary tumor resection. Without sorting, whole RNA was sequenced from tumor, nontumor lung or frozen PBMC. The material sequenced was PBMCs, taken at surgery. The chain recombines TRBV5-1 with TRBJ1-5; possibly TRBD1 for D (6 bases). The receptor was isolated from a male donor with early-stage non-small cell lung cancer. The CDR3 nucleotides read TGCGCCAGCAGCTTTTCCCCCGTCGGACAGAGCAATCAGCCCCAGCATTTT. It encodes CASSFSPVGQSNQPQHF.